These T cell receptor beta chains were read from a single sample in a study of blood T cell repertoires in COVID-19. Sequenced by immunoSEQ multiplex PCR; TCRdb stores in-frame clones only, minus some. This repertoire shows 100,000 to 150,000 clones, approximately 80% found once; its top ten account for 20% to 25%. Sample: peripheral blood. Source of these receptors: a human donor in a cohort sampled during active COVID-19. Both conserved end residues are part of each CDR3. A D gene is named only where the DNA matches it firmly. Clone size is stated in some rows and not others, as once, few, many or a class when expanded.

clone_size: .
d_call: .
j_call: TRBJ2-2
v_call: TRBV7-3
cdr3_nt: TGTGCCAGCAGCAGCATAACCGGGGAGCTGTTTTTT
cdr3_aa: CASSSITGELFF

clone_size: .
d_call: .
j_call: TRBJ1-4
v_call: TRBV28
cdr3_nt: TGTGCCAGCAGTTTTGGGCAGGGTTGGGAAAAACTGTTTTTT
cdr3_aa: CASSFGQGWEKLFF

clone_size: once
d_call: .
j_call: TRBJ2-1
v_call: TRBV7-9
cdr3_nt: TGTGCCAGCAGCAAAGCTGTCCTGAGGTCCTACAATGAGCAGTTCTTC
cdr3_aa: CASSKAVLRSYNEQFF

clone_size: .
d_call: .
j_call: TRBJ1-2
v_call: TRBV19
cdr3_nt: TGTGCCAGTAGCCAGTTTAACTATGGCTACACCTTC
cdr3_aa: CASSQFNYGYTF

clone_size: .
d_call: .
j_call: TRBJ1-5
v_call: TRBV7-2
cdr3_nt: TGTGCCAGCAGCTTAGCCCTGACAGGCGTTAGCAATCAGCCCCAGCATTTT
cdr3_aa: CASSLALTGVSNQPQHF

clone_size: .
d_call: .
j_call: TRBJ1-3
v_call: TRBV30
cdr3_nt: TGTGCCTGTACGGGACAAGGCGGAAACACCATATATTTT
cdr3_aa: CACTGQGGNTIYF

clone_size: few
d_call: .
j_call: TRBJ2-1
v_call: TRBV7-3
cdr3_nt: TGTGCCAGCAGCTTGTTAAGCGGTGCCTACAATGAGCAGTTCTTC
cdr3_aa: CASSLLSGAYNEQFF

clone_size: .
d_call: .
j_call: TRBJ1-2
v_call: TRBV3-1/TRBV3-2
cdr3_nt: TGTGCCAGCAGCCGTACCTTGGGGGGTGACTATGGCTACACCTTC
cdr3_aa: CASSRTLGGDYGYTF

clone_size: .
d_call: TRBD1
j_call: TRBJ2-7
v_call: TRBV9
cdr3_nt: TGTGCCAGCAGCGTGAGGACAGGGCCCTCCTACGAGCAGTACTTC
cdr3_aa: CASSVRTGPSYEQYF

clone_size: .
d_call: TRBD1
j_call: TRBJ2-7
v_call: TRBV4-1
cdr3_nt: TGCGCCAGCAGCCAAGCGCCGGGACAGGGGTACGAGCAGTACTTC
cdr3_aa: CASSQAPGQGYEQYF

clone_size: .
d_call: .
j_call: TRBJ1-5
v_call: TRBV6-5
cdr3_nt: TGTGCCAGCAGTCTCAGGGTTGGGCAGCCCCAGCATTTT
cdr3_aa: CASSLRVGQPQHF

clone_size: once
d_call: .
j_call: TRBJ2-1
v_call: TRBV19
cdr3_nt: TGTGCCAGTAGTTTTATGGAGGGCAATGAGCAGTTCTTC
cdr3_aa: CASSFMEGNEQFF

clone_size: .
d_call: .
j_call: TRBJ2-3
v_call: TRBV5-1
cdr3_nt: TGCGCCAGCAGCCCGGGGGACGGTTCCCAAGATACGCAGTATTTT
cdr3_aa: CASSPGDGSQDTQYF

clone_size: .
d_call: .
j_call: TRBJ2-7
v_call: TRBV6-2/TRBV6-3
cdr3_nt: TGTGCCAGCAGTTACCCCCATACTAGCTCCTACGAGCAGTACTTC
cdr3_aa: CASSYPHTSSYEQYF

clone_size: .
d_call: .
j_call: TRBJ2-2
v_call: TRBV6-6
cdr3_nt: TGTGCCAGCAGTTACCCGGCGGGGGCGACCGGGGAGCTGTTTTTT
cdr3_aa: CASSYPAGATGELFF

clone_size: .
d_call: .
j_call: TRBJ2-2
v_call: TRBV6-5
cdr3_nt: TGTGCCAGCAGTCCCCGAGGGGGAACCGGGGAGCTGTTTTTT
cdr3_aa: CASSPRGGTGELFF

clone_size: .
d_call: .
j_call: TRBJ1-1
v_call: TRBV5-1
cdr3_nt: TGCGCCAGCAGCTATAGGGGGTTGAACACTGAAGCTTTCTTT
cdr3_aa: CASSYRGLNTEAFF

clone_size: few
d_call: TRBD1
j_call: TRBJ2-7
v_call: TRBV28
cdr3_nt: TGTGCCAGCAGGGGGACAGGGATCTACGAGCAGTACTTC
cdr3_aa: CASRGTGIYEQYF

clone_size: once
d_call: TRBD2
j_call: TRBJ2-1
v_call: TRBV4-3
cdr3_nt: TGCGCCAGCAGCCAAGATCCTAGGCTAGCGGGAGAGCAGTTCTTC
cdr3_aa: CASSQDPRLAGEQFF

clone_size: .
d_call: .
j_call: TRBJ1-2
v_call: TRBV5-8
cdr3_nt: TGTGCCAGCAGCTTAGGGGTAGCTAACTATGGCTACACCTTC
cdr3_aa: CASSLGVANYGYTF

clone_size: .
d_call: TRBD1
j_call: TRBJ2-4
v_call: TRBV5-4
cdr3_nt: TGTGCCAGCAGCTTAACAGGGGTAGCCAAAAACATTCAGTACTTC
cdr3_aa: CASSLTGVAKNIQYF

clone_size: .
d_call: TRBD1
j_call: TRBJ2-7
v_call: TRBV28
cdr3_nt: TGTGCCAGCAGTACGCGGACAGGGTCCTACGAGCAGTACTTC
cdr3_aa: CASSTRTGSYEQYF

clone_size: .
d_call: .
j_call: TRBJ1-2
v_call: TRBV20-1
cdr3_nt: TGCAGTGCTCTTACGCGGGAAGGCTACACCTTC
cdr3_aa: CSALTREGYTF

clone_size: .
d_call: .
j_call: TRBJ1-1
v_call: TRBV15
cdr3_nt: TGTGCCACCAGCAGATGGGGCGGGGTTCAGTTCATGAACACTGAAGCTTTCTTT
cdr3_aa: CATSRWGGVQFMNTEAFF

clone_size: .
d_call: .
j_call: TRBJ1-3
v_call: TRBV6-5
cdr3_nt: TGTGCCAGCAGACGAGGGGGTCTGGGAAACACCATATATTTT
cdr3_aa: CASRRGGLGNTIYF

clone_size: .
d_call: TRBD1
j_call: TRBJ1-6
v_call: TRBV19
cdr3_nt: TGTGCCAGTTCTGCACAGGGGACACCCCTCCACTTT
cdr3_aa: CASSAQGTPLHF

clone_size: .
d_call: .
j_call: TRBJ2-1
v_call: TRBV10-3
cdr3_nt: TGTGCCATCAGTGAACTGGGTCCGGGTGAGCAGTTCTTC
cdr3_aa: CAISELGPGEQFF

clone_size: .
d_call: .
j_call: TRBJ1-1
v_call: TRBV7-3
cdr3_nt: TGTGCCAGCAGCTTACTCGCCCAGGGGAACACTGAAGCTTTCTTT
cdr3_aa: CASSLLAQGNTEAFF

clone_size: .
d_call: .
j_call: TRBJ1-6
v_call: TRBV6-5
cdr3_nt: TGTGCCAGCAGGCCGGGACCTGGGAGGTCACCCCTCCACTTT
cdr3_aa: CASRPGPGRSPLHF

clone_size: .
d_call: .
j_call: TRBJ1-2
v_call: TRBV20-1
cdr3_nt: TGCAGTGCTAGTACGACAGCTAACTATGGCTACACCTTC
cdr3_aa: CSASTTANYGYTF

clone_size: .
d_call: TRBD1
j_call: TRBJ2-7
v_call: TRBV10-3
cdr3_nt: TGTGCCATCAGTGATGGGACAGGGGGGCCCTACGAGCAGTACTTC
cdr3_aa: CAISDGTGGPYEQYF

clone_size: .
d_call: TRBD1
j_call: TRBJ1-2
v_call: TRBV29-1
cdr3_nt: TGCAGCGTCGCAACAGGGGGTTCCGGCTACACCTTC
cdr3_aa: CSVATGGSGYTF

clone_size: .
d_call: .
j_call: TRBJ1-2
v_call: TRBV7-3
cdr3_nt: TGTGCCAGCAGCCCGAGCTCGTTAATCCATGGCTACACCTTC
cdr3_aa: CASSPSSLIHGYTF

clone_size: .
d_call: .
j_call: TRBJ1-2
v_call: TRBV4-3
cdr3_nt: TGCGCCAGCAGCCAACTAGGGGGACATTCGTCGTTGGGGTCTGGCTACACCTTC
cdr3_aa: CASSQLGGHSSLGSGYTF

clone_size: .
d_call: .
j_call: TRBJ1-2
v_call: TRBV3-1/TRBV3-2
cdr3_nt: TGTGCCAGCAGATCCACAGGGAACTATGGCTACACCTTC
cdr3_aa: CASRSTGNYGYTF

clone_size: few
d_call: .
j_call: TRBJ1-5
v_call: TRBV21-1
cdr3_nt: TGTGCCAGCAGCAAGGGCGAGGGCGCGGGTCGTAGCAATCAGCCCCAGCATTTT
cdr3_aa: CASSKGEGAGRSNQPQHF

clone_size: .
d_call: .
j_call: TRBJ2-3
v_call: TRBV9
cdr3_nt: TGTGCCAGCAGCGTAGGGCCCTCCACAGATACGCAGTATTTT
cdr3_aa: CASSVGPSTDTQYF

clone_size: .
d_call: TRBD1
j_call: TRBJ2-7
v_call: TRBV19
cdr3_nt: TGTGCCAGTAGTTCACGACAGGGGGCGAAGTACGAGCAGTACTTC
cdr3_aa: CASSSRQGAKYEQYF

clone_size: .
d_call: .
j_call: TRBJ2-5
v_call: TRBV10-3
cdr3_nt: TGTGCCATCAGTGTCCCCGGGGGGACCCAGTACTTC
cdr3_aa: CAISVPGGTQYF

clone_size: .
d_call: TRBD1
j_call: TRBJ1-6
v_call: TRBV4-1
cdr3_nt: TGCGCCAGCAGCCAGGGACAGTATAATTCACCCCTCCACTTT
cdr3_aa: CASSQGQYNSPLHF

clone_size: .
d_call: .
j_call: TRBJ1-2
v_call: TRBV7-3
cdr3_nt: TGTGCCAGCGTCATGGGGGGTCACCCTAACTATGGCTACACCTTC
cdr3_aa: CASVMGGHPNYGYTF

clone_size: .
d_call: .
j_call: TRBJ2-4
v_call: TRBV6-2/TRBV6-3
cdr3_nt: TGTGCCAGCAGCACTCGACAGTCCTATCAGGACATTCAGTACTTC
cdr3_aa: CASSTRQSYQDIQYF

clone_size: .
d_call: TRBD1
j_call: TRBJ1-2
v_call: TRBV28
cdr3_nt: TGTGCCAGCAGTTCCTCGGGACAGGGGTTAGGCTACACCTTC
cdr3_aa: CASSSSGQGLGYTF

clone_size: once
d_call: TRBD1
j_call: TRBJ1-5
v_call: TRBV6-2/TRBV6-3
cdr3_nt: TGTGCCAGCAGTTCAAGGGGGCAGGCTAGAAGCAATCAGCCCCAGCATTTT
cdr3_aa: CASSSRGQARSNQPQHF

clone_size: .
d_call: TRBD2
j_call: TRBJ2-1
v_call: TRBV18
cdr3_nt: TGTGCCAGCTCACCAGTCGAACTAGCGGGAGGGTGGAATGAGCAGTTCTTC
cdr3_aa: CASSPVELAGGWNEQFF

clone_size: .
d_call: .
j_call: TRBJ1-2
v_call: TRBV6-5
cdr3_nt: TGTGCCAGCAGTCCTTATAGTTCGGGTGGCTACACCTTC
cdr3_aa: CASSPYSSGGYTF

clone_size: .
d_call: TRBD2
j_call: TRBJ2-1
v_call: TRBV6-2/TRBV6-3
cdr3_nt: TGTGCCAGCAGTTACTCTTCGGGACTAGCGGGAGGGCCCTACAATGAGCAGTTCTTC
cdr3_aa: CASSYSSGLAGGPYNEQFF

clone_size: .
d_call: .
j_call: TRBJ2-1
v_call: TRBV29-1
cdr3_nt: TGCAGCGTACGGGGGAATGAGCAGTTCTTC
cdr3_aa: CSVRGNEQFF

clone_size: once
d_call: .
j_call: TRBJ2-3
v_call: TRBV5-6
cdr3_nt: TGTGCCAGCAGCCCAAGCCCACTATCTACGCAGTATTTT
cdr3_aa: CASSPSPLSTQYF

clone_size: few
d_call: .
j_call: TRBJ1-1
v_call: TRBV18
cdr3_nt: TGTGCCAGCTCACCGGATGGACAGAACACTGAAGCTTTCTTT
cdr3_aa: CASSPDGQNTEAFF

clone_size: .
d_call: TRBD1
j_call: TRBJ1-2
v_call: TRBV19
cdr3_nt: TGTGCCAGTAGTATCACAGGGGGCGACTATGGCTACACCTTC
cdr3_aa: CASSITGGDYGYTF